What follows are 7 T cell receptor beta chains derived from one specimen sequenced in a study of blood T cell repertoires in COVID-19. TCRdb keeps only in-frame clones here, not all; method: immunoSEQ multiplex PCR. The sample shows 130,000 to 150,000 clones, roughly 79% of them seen only once. The sequencing input was peripheral blood. The receptor source for this set is a human donor with acute or convalescent COVID-19. The donor label of this sample is uncertain.

For this clone: The limits of the CDR3 on the DNA are not certain, so only TCRdb's listed CDR3 is given. The chain uses TRBV6-5 and TRBJ2-7; TRBD2 is taken as the D call from the table, unchecked against the DNA. Termini included, the CDR3 measures 14 amino acids. Looked up from germline, CDR1 is MNHEY and CDR2 is SVGAGI. The CDR3 sequence: CASSSSSFSYEQYF.

V gene TRBV18 combines with J gene TRBJ1-1, with D possibly being TRBD1 (5 bases). The CDR3 length is 15 residues. Trimming cost V 2 bases and J 5 bases, with 15 bases left between them. CDR1 and CDR2 from the germline V gene are KGHSH and LQKENI. The CDR3 nucleotides read TGTGCCAGCTCACCAGATATTGTTTCAGGGACTGAAGCTTTCTTT. Protein: CASSPDIVSGTEAFF.

The chain links TRBV6-5 to TRBJ2-3; D gene uncertain. This CDR3 comprises 13 residues. CDR1 and CDR2 (germline): MNHEY, SVGAGI. V lost 0 bases to trimming and J lost 2 bases, with 3 bases between them. CDR3 sequence: CASSYSITDTQYF. CDR3 nucleotides: TGTGCCAGCAGTTACTCCATCACAGATACGCAGTATTTT.

The chain uses TRBV4-2 and TRBJ1-1, with 7 bases matching TRBD1. This CDR3 is built from 15 residues. Trimming took 1 base from V and 4 from J; bases not matched to a gene: 6. Germline V gives CDR1 LGHNA, CDR2 YNFKEQ. The DNA for the CDR3 is TGTGCCAGCAGCCAAGTGGAAGGGGGCAGCACTGAAGCTTTCTTT. The encoded protein is CASSQVEGGSTEAFF.

This chain connects TRBV27 to TRBJ1-4; possible D gene TRBD1, 5 bases. The V gene lost 5 bases and the J gene lost 8 bases, with 12 bases spanning the gap. Germline-derived CDR1 and CDR2 are MNHEY and SMNVEV (reference sequence). The CDR3 runs 13 residues. The DNA of the CDR3 is TGTGCCAGCAGTCTTCTCGGGGGAGAAAAACTGTTTTTT. It yields the protein CASSLLGGEKLFF.

The chain couples TRBV2 to TRBJ2-4; 8 positions match TRBD1. The CDR3 consists of 18 residues. V gave up 6 bases and J gave up 0 bases; unmatched junction bases: 13. From germline, CDR1 is SNHLY and CDR2 FYNNEI. DNA for the CDR3: TGTGCCAGCAGAGCCGGGACAGGCATGATACTAGCCAAAAACATTCAGTACTTC. Amino acids: CASRAGTGMILAKNIQYF. Full variable domain (outside the CDR3, taken from reference TRBV2 and TRBJ2-4): EPEVTQTPSHQVTQMGQEVILRCVPISNHLYFYWYRQILGQKVEFLVSFYNNEISEKSEIFDDQFSVERPDGSNFTLKIRSTKLEDSAMYFCASRAGTGMILAKNIQYFGAGTRLSVL.

The chain uses TRBV18 and TRBJ1-2; D unclear. The germline V gene has CDR1 KGHSH and CDR2 LQKENI. V lost 2 bases and J lost 5, with 12 bases in between. The CDR3 extends over 14 amino acids. The CDR3 spells CASSPGQNYYGYTF. CDR3 bases: TGTGCCAGCTCACCAGGGCAGAATTATTATGGCTACACCTTC.